The TCR beta chain under discussion was sequenced for a study of blood T cells in healthy people across ages. Germline V CDR1 and CDR2: MDHEN, SYDVKM. This CDR3 has 12 amino acids. The V end lost 6 bases, the J end lost 8 bases, and 14 bases lay between the germline ends. Alongside a J-beta primer mix, a sample-barcoded 5' primer served in a second PCR lasting roughly 7 to 11 cycles. TCRdb recomputed calls from the 5' RACE reads with MiXCR, one row per CDR3 protein. The table shows almost 800,000 distinct CDR3 sequences, with over 45% occurring only once. This clonotype was observed a few times. The sequencing input was blood. The J gene is TRBJ2-7, the V gene TRBV28; D unresolved. The sequence was collected from a man aged 25 to 45 in good health. This chain's CDR3 is CASRPQRKQQYF. The DNA for the CDR3 is TGTGCCAGCAGACCACAACGGAAGCAGCAGTACTTC.